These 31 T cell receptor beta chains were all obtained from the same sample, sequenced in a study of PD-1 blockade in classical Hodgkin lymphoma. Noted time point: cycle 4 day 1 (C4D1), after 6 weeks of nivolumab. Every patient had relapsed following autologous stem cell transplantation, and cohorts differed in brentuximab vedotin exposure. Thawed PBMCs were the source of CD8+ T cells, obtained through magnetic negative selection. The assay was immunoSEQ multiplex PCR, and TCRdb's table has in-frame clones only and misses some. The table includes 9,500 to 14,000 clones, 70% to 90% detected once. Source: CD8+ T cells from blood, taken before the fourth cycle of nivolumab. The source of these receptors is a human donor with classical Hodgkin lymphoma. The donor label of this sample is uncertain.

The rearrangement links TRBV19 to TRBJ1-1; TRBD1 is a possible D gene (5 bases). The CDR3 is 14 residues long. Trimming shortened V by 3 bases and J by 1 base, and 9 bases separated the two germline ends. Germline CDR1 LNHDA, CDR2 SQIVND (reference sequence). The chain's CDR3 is CASSISQGNTEAFF. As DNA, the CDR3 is TGTGCCAGTAGTATCTCGCAGGGGAACACTGAAGCTTTCTTT.

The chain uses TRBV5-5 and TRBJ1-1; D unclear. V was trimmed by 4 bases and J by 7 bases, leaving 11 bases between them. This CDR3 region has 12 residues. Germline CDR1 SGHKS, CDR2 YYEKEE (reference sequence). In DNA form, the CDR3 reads TGTGCCAGCAGCCTCCCGGGGATTGAAGCTTTCTTT. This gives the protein CASSLPGIEAFF.

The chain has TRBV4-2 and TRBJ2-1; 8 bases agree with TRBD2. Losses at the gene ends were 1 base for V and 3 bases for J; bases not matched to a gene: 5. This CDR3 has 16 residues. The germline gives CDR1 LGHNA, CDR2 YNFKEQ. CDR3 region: CASSQVRAGGYNEQFF. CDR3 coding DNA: TGTGCCAGCAGCCAAGTGAGGGCGGGGGGCTACAATGAGCAGTTCTTC.

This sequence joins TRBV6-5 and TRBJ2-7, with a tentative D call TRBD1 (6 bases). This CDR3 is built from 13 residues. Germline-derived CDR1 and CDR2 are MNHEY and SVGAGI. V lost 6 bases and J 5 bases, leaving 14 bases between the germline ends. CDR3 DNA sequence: TGTGCCAGCAGGGGGACAATTTTCCACGAGCAGTACTTC. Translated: CASRGTIFHEQYF.

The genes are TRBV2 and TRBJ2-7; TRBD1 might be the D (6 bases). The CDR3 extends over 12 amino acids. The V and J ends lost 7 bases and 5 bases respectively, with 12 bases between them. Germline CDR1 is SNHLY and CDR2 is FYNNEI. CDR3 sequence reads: CASKRGSNEQYF. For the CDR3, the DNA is TGTGCCAGCAAGAGGGGGAGTAACGAGCAGTACTTC.

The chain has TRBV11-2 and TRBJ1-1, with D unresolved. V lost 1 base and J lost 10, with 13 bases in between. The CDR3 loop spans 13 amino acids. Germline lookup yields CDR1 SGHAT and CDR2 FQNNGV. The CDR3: CASSLGGWAGAFF. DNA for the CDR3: TGTGCCAGCAGCTTAGGCGGGTGGGCGGGAGCTTTCTTT.

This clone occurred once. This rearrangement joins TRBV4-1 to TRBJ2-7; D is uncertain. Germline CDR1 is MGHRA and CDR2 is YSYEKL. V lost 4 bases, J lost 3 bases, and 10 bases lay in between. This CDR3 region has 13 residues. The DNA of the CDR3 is TGCGCCAGCAGCCCGACTCCATACTACGAGCAGTACTTC. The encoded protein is CASSPTPYYEQYF.

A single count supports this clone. CDR3 sequence: CASKVEPGVTDTQYF. CDR3 DNA sequence: TGCGCCAGCAAGGTCGAGCCAGGGGTCACAGATACGCAGTATTTT. V is TRBV5-1 and J is TRBJ2-3; a possible D gene is TRBD1 (6 bases). V was shortened by 6 bases and J by 2 bases, with 16 bases between the two germline ends. Germline values: CDR1 SGHRS, CDR2 YFSETQ. CDR3 length: 15 residues.

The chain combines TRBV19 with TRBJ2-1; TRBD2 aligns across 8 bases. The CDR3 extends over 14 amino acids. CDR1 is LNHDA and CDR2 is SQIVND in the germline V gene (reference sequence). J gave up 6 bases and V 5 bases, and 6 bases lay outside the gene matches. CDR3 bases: TGTGCCAGTAGTGAACGGGAGGGCCTCAATGAGCAGTTCTTC. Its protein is CASSEREGLNEQFF.

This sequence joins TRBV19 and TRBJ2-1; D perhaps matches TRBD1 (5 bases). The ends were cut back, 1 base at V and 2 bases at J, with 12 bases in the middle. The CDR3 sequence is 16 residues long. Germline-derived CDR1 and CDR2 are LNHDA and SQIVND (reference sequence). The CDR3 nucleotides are TGTGCCAGTAGTATAGGGTGGGGCCCGACCTACAATGAGCAGTTCTTC. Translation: CASSIGWGPTYNEQFF.

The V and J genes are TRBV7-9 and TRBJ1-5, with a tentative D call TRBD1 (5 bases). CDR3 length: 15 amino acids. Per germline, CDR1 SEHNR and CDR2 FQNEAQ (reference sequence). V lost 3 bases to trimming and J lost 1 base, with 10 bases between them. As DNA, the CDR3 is TGTGCCAGCAGCTTTGGGGGTGAGAGCAATCAGCCCCAGCATTTT. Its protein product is CASSFGGESNQPQHF.

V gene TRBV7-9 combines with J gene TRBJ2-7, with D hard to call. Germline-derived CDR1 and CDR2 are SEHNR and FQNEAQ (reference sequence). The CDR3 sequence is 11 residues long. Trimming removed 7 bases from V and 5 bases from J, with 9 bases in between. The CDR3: CASNSNDEQYF. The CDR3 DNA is TGTGCCAGCAACTCCAACGACGAGCAGTACTTC. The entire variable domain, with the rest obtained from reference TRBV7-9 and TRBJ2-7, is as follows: DTGVSQNPRHKITKRGQNVTFRCDPISEHNRLYWYRQTLGQGPEFLTYFQNEAQLEKSRLLSDRFSAERPKGSFSTLEIQRTEQGDSAMYLCASNSNDEQYFGPGTRLTVT.

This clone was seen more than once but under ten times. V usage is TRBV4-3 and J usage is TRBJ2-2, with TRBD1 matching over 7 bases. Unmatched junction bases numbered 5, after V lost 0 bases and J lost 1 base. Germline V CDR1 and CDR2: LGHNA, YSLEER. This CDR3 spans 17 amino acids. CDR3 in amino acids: CASSQDFYRGNTGELFF. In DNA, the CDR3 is TGCGCCAGCAGCCAAGATTTCTACAGGGGGAACACCGGGGAGCTGTTTTTT.

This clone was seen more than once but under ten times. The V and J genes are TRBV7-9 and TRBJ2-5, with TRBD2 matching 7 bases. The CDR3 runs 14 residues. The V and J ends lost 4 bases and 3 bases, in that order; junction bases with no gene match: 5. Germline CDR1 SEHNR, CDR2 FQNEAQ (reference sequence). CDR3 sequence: CASSWGSGEETQYF. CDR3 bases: TGTGCCAGCAGCTGGGGGAGCGGGGAAGAGACCCAGTACTTC.

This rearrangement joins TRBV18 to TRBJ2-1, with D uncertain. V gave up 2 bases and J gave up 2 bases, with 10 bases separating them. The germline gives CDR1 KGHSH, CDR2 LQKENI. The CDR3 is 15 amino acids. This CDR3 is CASSPISDTYNEQFF. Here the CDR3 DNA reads TGTGCCAGCTCACCAATAAGCGACACCTACAATGAGCAGTTCTTC. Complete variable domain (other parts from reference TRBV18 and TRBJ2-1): NAGVMQNPRHLVRRRGQEARLRCSPMKGHSHVYWYRQLPEEGLKFMVYLQKENIIDESGMPKERFSAEFPKEGPSILRIQQVVRGDSAAYFCASSPISDTYNEQFFGPGTRLTVL.

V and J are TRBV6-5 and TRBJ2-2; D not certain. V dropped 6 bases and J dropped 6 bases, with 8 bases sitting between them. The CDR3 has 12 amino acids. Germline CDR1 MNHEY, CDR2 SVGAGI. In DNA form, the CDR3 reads TGTGCCAGCAGAGGAATCCCCGGGGAGCTGTTTTTT. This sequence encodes CASRGIPGELFF.

CDR3 region: CASSLEPAYEQYF. The CDR3 DNA follows: TGTGCCAGCAGCTTGGAGCCTGCTTACGAGCAGTACTTC. The rearrangement joins TRBV5-5 to TRBJ2-7; D not resolved. CDR1 is SGHKS and CDR2 is YYEKEE in the germline V gene (reference sequence). The CDR3 extends over 13 amino acids. V shed 0 bases and J shed 4 bases, with 8 bases lying between them.

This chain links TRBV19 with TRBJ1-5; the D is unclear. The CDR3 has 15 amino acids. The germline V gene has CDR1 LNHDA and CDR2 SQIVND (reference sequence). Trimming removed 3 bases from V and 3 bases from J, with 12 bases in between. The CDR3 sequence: CASSILGLPNQPQHF. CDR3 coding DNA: TGTGCCAGTAGTATTTTAGGCCTACCCAATCAGCCCCAGCATTTT. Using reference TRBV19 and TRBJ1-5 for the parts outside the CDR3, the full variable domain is DGGITQSPKYLFRKEGQNVTLSCEQNLNHDAMYWYRQDPGQGLRLIYYSQIVNDFQKGDIAEGYSVSREKKESFPLTVTSAQKNPTAFYLCASSILGLPNQPQHFGDGTRLSIL.

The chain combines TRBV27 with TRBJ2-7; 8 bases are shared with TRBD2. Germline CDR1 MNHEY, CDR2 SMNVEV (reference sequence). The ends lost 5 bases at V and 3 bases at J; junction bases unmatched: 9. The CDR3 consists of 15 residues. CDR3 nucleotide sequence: TGTGCCAGCAGTGTCATGAGCGGGAGCAACTACGAGCAGTACTTC. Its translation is CASSVMSGSNYEQYF.

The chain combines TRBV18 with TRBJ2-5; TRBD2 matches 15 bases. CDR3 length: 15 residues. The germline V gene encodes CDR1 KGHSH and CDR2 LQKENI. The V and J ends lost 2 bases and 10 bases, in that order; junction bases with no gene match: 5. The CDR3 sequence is CASSPSEGLAGGQYF. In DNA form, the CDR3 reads TGTGCCAGCTCACCATCTGAGGGACTAGCGGGAGGCCAGTACTTC.

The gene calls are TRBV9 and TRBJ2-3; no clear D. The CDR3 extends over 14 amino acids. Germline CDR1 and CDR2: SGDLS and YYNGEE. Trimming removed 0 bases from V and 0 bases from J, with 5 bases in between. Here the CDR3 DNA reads TGTGCCAGCAGCGTAGGTGACAGCACAGATACGCAGTATTTT. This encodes CASSVGDSTDTQYF.

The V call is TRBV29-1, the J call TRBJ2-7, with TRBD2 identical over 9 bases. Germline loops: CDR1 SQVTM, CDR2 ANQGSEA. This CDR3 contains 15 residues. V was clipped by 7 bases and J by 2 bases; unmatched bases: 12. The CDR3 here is CSAAPTSGSTYEQYF. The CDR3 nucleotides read TGCAGCGCCGCTCCTACTAGCGGGTCTACCTACGAGCAGTACTTC.

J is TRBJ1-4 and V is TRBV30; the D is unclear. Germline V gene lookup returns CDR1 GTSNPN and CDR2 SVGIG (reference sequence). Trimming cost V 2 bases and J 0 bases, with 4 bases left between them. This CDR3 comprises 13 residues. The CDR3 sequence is CAWSISTNEKLFF. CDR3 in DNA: TGTGCCTGGAGTATATCAACTAATGAAAAACTGTTTTTT.

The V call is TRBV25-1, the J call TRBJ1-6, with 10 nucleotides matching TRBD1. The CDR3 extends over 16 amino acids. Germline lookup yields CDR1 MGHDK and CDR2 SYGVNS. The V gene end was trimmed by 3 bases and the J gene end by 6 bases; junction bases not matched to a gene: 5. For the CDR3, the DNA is TGTGCCAGCAGTGACACCAGGGACAGGGGTAATTCACCCCTCCACTTT. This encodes CASSDTRDRGNSPLHF.

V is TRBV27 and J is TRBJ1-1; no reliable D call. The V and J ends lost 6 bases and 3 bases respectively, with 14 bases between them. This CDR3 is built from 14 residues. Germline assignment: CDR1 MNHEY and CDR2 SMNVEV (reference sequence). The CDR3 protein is CASSPLVEYTEAFF. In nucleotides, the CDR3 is TGTGCCAGCAGCCCCCTGGTGGAGTACACTGAAGCTTTCTTT.

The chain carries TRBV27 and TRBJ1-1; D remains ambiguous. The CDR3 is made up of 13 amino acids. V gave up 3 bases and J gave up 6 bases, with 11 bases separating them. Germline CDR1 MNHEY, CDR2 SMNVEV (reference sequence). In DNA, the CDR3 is TGTGCCAGCAGTTTCCGTACGGGAGCTGAAGCTTTCTTT. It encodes CASSFRTGAEAFF.

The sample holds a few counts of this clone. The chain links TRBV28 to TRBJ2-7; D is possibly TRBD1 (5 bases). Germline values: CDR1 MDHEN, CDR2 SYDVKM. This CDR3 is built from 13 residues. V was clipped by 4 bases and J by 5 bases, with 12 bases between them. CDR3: CASSSTGRDEQYF. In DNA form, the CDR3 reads TGTGCCAGCAGTTCCACGGGCAGGGACGAGCAGTACTTC.

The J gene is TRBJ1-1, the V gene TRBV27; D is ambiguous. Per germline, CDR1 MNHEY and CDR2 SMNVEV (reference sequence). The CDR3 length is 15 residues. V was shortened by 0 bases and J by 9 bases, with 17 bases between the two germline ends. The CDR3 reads CASSLSASTQIKAFF. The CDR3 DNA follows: TGTGCCAGCAGTTTATCCGCCTCGACTCAGATTAAAGCTTTCTTT.

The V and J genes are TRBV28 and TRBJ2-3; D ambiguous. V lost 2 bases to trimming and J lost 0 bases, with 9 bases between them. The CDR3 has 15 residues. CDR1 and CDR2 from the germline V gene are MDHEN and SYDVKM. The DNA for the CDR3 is TGTGCCAGCAGTTTAACTGCGTATAGCACAGATACGCAGTATTTT. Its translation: CASSLTAYSTDTQYF. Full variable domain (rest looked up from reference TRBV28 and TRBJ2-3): DVKVTQSSRYLVKRTGEKVFLECVQDMDHENMFWYRQDPGLGLRLIYFSYDVKMKEKGDIPEGYSVSREKKERFSLILESASTNQTSMYLCASSLTAYSTDTQYFGPGTRLTVL.

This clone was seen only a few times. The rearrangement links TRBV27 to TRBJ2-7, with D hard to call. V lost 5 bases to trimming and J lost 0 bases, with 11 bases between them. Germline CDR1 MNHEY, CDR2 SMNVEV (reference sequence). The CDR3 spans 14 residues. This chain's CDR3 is CASSGWTRSYEQYF. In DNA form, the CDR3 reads TGTGCCAGCAGTGGGTGGACCCGCTCCTACGAGCAGTACTTC.

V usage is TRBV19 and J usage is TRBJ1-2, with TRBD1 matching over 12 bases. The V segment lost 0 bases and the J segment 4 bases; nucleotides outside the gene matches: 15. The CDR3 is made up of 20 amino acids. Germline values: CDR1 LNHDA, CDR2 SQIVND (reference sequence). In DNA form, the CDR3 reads TGTGCCAGTAGTATAGATGCTACCGGGACAGGGGGCCGGCGGAGCTATGGCTACACCTTC. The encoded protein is CASSIDATGTGGRRSYGYTF.